This T cell receptor (beta chain) was captured by sequencing in a study of shared clonotypes between healthy human individuals. Study summary: Used for every donor were three CD4 naive, three CD4 memory, two CD8 naive and one CD8 memory plate.

With respect to this clone: Antigen: not known.

Here immunoSEQ multiplex PCR was the method, and the copy in TCRdb shows in-frame clones only, minus some. The sample records 640,000 or so clones, roughly 70% being singletons. Study results and limitations: Collection of samples was limited to blood; tissue repertoires likely differ. Larger estimated richness was generally seen in naive subsets than in memory subsets.

The sample consisted of memory CD4+ T cells sorted from blood. Subset given: CD45RA-negative fraction. This TCR came from a woman aged 25 to 39 in good health.

The CDR3 bases are TGTGCCACCAGCGGCGGGAGGGCGACTGGCGAGCAGTTCTTC. Translation: CATSGGRATGEQFF. The chain is built from TRBV15 and TRBJ2-1, with 9 bases fitting TRBD2. CDR1 and CDR2 (germline): LNHNV, YYDKDF (reference sequence). This CDR3 region has 14 residues. With V trimmed by 5 bases and J by 10 bases, 9 bases remained unmatched.